Presented here are 26 T cell receptor beta chains from one specimen sequenced in a study of vaccination and CD4 T cells after COVID-19. These TCRs are of unknown antigen specificity. With the Oncomine TCR Beta short-read assay, DNA from cultured CD4+ T cells was sequenced. MiXCR was run by TCRdb on the PCR reads, yielding one entry per CDR3 protein. The sample shows a few thousand distinct CDR3 sequences, around four fifths of them seen only once. As for treatment: approximately 10-day PBMC culture with coronavirus spike peptide pools or control peptides (ViraFEST assay). The sample was CD4+ T cells from blood, cultured in vitro. These receptors were collected from a human donor who had recovered from COVID-19.

V usage is TRBV2 and J usage is TRBJ1-1, with a weak D call TRBD1 (5 bases). V gave up 7 bases and J gave up 1 base, with 13 bases separating them. The germline V gene has CDR1 SNHLY and CDR2 FYNNEI. This CDR3 spans 14 amino acids. The CDR3 loop is CASKGYATNTEAFF. The CDR3, as DNA: TGTGCCAGCAAGGGGTATGCGACGAACACTGAAGCTTTCTTT.

This clonotype has only a few counts. The chain carries TRBV20-1 and TRBJ1-2, with a tentative D call TRBD1 (5 bases). Germline-derived CDR1 and CDR2 are DFQATT and SNEGSKA (reference sequence). CDR3 length: 11 residues. The CDR3 loop reads CSHLQGYGYTF. CDR3 bases: TGCAGCCACCTCCAGGGCTATGGCTACACCTTC.

The genes are TRBV10-3 and TRBJ2-3; D is perhaps TRBD2 (5 bases). Trimming removed 5 bases at V and 6 bases at J, with 6 bases between. This CDR3 has 11 residues. Germline V CDR1 and CDR2: ENHRY, SYGVKD. This chain's CDR3 is CAISTGDTQYF. In DNA, the CDR3 is TGTGCCATCAGTACGGGGGATACGCAGTATTTT.

This sequence joins TRBV12-3 or TRBV12-4 and TRBJ1-2, with TRBD1 as a possible D gene (6 bases). Trimming removed 11 bases at V and 2 bases at J, with 24 bases between. The CDR3 totals 16 residues. The CDR3 region has the DNA TGTGCCGGTACTGTGAGACAGGCGTCTTTAAACTATGGCTACACCTTC. As protein: CAGTVRQASLNYGYTF.

This clonotype is medium-sized within its sample. The chain recombines TRBV7-3 with TRBJ2-1, with 13 nucleotides matching TRBD2. This CDR3 is 17 amino acids long. CDR1 is SGHTA and CDR2 is FQGTGA in the germline V gene. J lost 1 base, V lost 4 bases, and 4 bases had no gene match. The CDR3 DNA is TGTGCCAGCAGCTATACTAGCGGGGGGGGATCCTACAATGAGCAGTTCTTC. It specifies CASSYTSGGGSYNEQFF.

By share, this clonotype ranks as medium-sized. The junction does not match germline at one end; this may be a read error. V is TRBV29-1 and J is TRBJ1-1; 8 nucleotides align to TRBD1. There are 9 residues in the CDR3. The germline V gene encodes CDR1 SQVTM and CDR2 ANQGSEA. The CDR3: CSVGTGKNF. Written as DNA, the CDR3 is TGCAGCGTTGGGACAGGGAAGAACTTT.

Sample share makes this clonotype medium-sized. J is TRBJ1-1 and V is TRBV7-9; maybe TRBD1 (5 bases). CDR1 is SEHNR, CDR2 FQNEAQ, per germline (reference sequence). The length of the CDR3 is 12 residues. The germline V and J ends were trimmed by 11 bases and 1 base, with 11 bases remaining between them. The CDR3 nucleotides are TGTGCCGGGTCGCAGGGGAACACTGAAGCTTTCTTT. Translation gives CAGSQGNTEAFF.

The V gene is TRBV28, the J gene TRBJ1-5; D may be TRBD1 (5 bases). Germline V lookup: CDR1 MDHEN, CDR2 SYDVKM. V lost 2 bases, J lost 3 bases, and 8 bases lay in between. The CDR3 contains 14 residues. The CDR3 DNA reads as TGTGCCAGCAGTTTAGGGGGACCCAATCAGCCCCAGCATTTT. Protein: CASSLGGPNQPQHF.

A single count supports this clonotype. The chain recombines TRBV6-1 with TRBJ1-3; D uncertain. The CDR3 loop spans 14 amino acids. Between the trimmed V and J ends, which lost 6 bases and 0 bases, there was a span of 9 bases. Germline-derived CDR1 and CDR2 are MNHNS and SASEGT. The CDR3 region is CASRDVGSGNTIYF. In DNA, the CDR3 is TGTGCCAGCAGGGACGTCGGCTCTGGAAACACCATATATTTT.

This chain links TRBV7-3 with TRBJ2-3; 10 nucleotides line up with TRBD2. Germline CDR1 is SGHTA and CDR2 is FQGTGA. V dropped 4 bases and J dropped 1; count of bases not matched to a gene: 5. The CDR3 totals 16 residues. CDR3 protein: CASSSQRGGGTDTQYF. As DNA, the CDR3 is TGTGCCAGCAGCTCCCAGCGGGGGGGGGGCACAGATACGCAGTATTTT.

This chain connects TRBV6-2 or TRBV6-3 to TRBJ1-2; TRBD1 might be the D (5 bases). Germline CDR1 and CDR2: MNHEY and SVGEGT. V lost 7 bases and J 6 bases, leaving 27 bases between the germline ends. CDR3 length equals 17 residues. This CDR3 is CASKRVGAREMVHGYTF. The CDR3, as DNA: TGTGCCAGCAAACGAGTCGGGGCGCGAGAAATGGTGCATGGCTACACCTTC.

The DNA of the CDR3 is TGTGCCAGCAGTTTAACAGGGAACTATGGCTACACCTTC. Translated, it gives CASSLTGNYGYTF. This chain joins TRBV12-3 or TRBV12-4 and TRBJ1-2; possible D gene TRBD1, 6 bases. V lost 2 bases and J 2 bases, leaving 6 bases between the germline ends. The CDR3 totals 13 residues.

V gene TRBV12-3 or TRBV12-4 combines with J gene TRBJ1-5, with D possibly TRBD1 on 5 matching bases. The CDR3 totals 16 residues. Trimming took 3 bases from V and 2 from J, leaving 14 bases between them. Written as DNA, the CDR3 is TGTGCCAGCAGTTTGAGTTGGGGCGGGGGCAATCAGCCCCAGCATTTT. Translated: CASSLSWGGGNQPQHF.

The genes are TRBV20-1 and TRBJ2-2, with D perhaps matching TRBD1 or TRBD2 (5 bases each). This CDR3 is 20 amino acids long. V lost 0 bases, J lost 6 bases, and 29 bases lay in between. Germline CDR1 reads DFQATT; CDR2 reads SNEGSKA (reference sequence). CDR3 sequence (DNA): TGCAGTGCTAGAGATGGGGGTAGTTCGGCGAGACGACCGGGTGCCGGGGAGCTGTTTTTT. Protein sequence: CSARDGGSSARRPGAGELFF.

The genes are TRBV19 and TRBJ2-7, with TRBD2 matching over 10 bases. The CDR3 covers 16 residues. With 4 bases clipped from V and 5 bases from J, the junction kept 11 bases outside the gene matches. Germline CDR1 reads LNHDA; CDR2 reads SQIVND (reference sequence). CDR3 loop: CASSRLKAGGQDEQYF. The CDR3 DNA is TGTGCCAGTAGTAGACTCAAAGCGGGGGGGCAGGACGAGCAGTACTTC.

This chain uses TRBV2 with TRBJ2-7; D is unresolved. The CDR3 length is 16 residues. Germline V lookup: CDR1 SNHLY, CDR2 FYNNEI. Trimming cost V 1 base and J 10 bases, with 23 bases left between them. CDR3 sequence (DNA): TGTGCCAGCAGTGAAGATGGCCTCCTTACCCCAAGGAAACAGTACTTC. Protein sequence: CASSEDGLLTPRKQYF.

The chain combines TRBV19 with TRBJ1-2; 7 bases are a match to TRBD1. This CDR3 is built from 15 residues. J gave up 6 bases and V 4 bases, and 11 bases lay outside the gene matches. Germline V gene lookup returns CDR1 LNHDA and CDR2 SQIVND (reference sequence). This CDR3 is CASSTETGRVDGYTF. In nucleotides, the CDR3 is TGTGCCAGTAGTACCGAGACAGGGAGAGTAGATGGCTACACCTTC.

This clonotype is medium-sized. The J gene is TRBJ2-2, the V gene TRBV6-5, with 7 bases lining up with TRBD1. The V gene's germline CDR1 is MNHEY and CDR2 SVGAGI. J was trimmed by 0 bases and V by 4 bases; bases with no gene match: 5. The length of the CDR3 is 16 residues. The CDR3 nucleotides are TGTGCCAGCAGTTCGAGACAGGGTGCGAACACCGGGGAGCTGTTTTTT. Translation gives CASSSRQGANTGELFF.

The V gene is TRBV7-2, the J gene TRBJ1-2; D ambiguous. Germline CDR1 and CDR2: SGHTA and FQGNSA. The V and J ends lost 1 base and 5 bases respectively, with 8 bases between them. CDR3 length: 13 residues. The CDR3 region is CASSLGQIYGYTF. The CDR3 region has the DNA TGTGCCAGCAGCTTAGGGCAGATATATGGCTACACCTTC. The full variable domain, its missing parts supplied by reference TRBV7-2 and TRBJ1-2, is GAGVSQSPSNKVTEKGKDVELRCDPISGHTALYWYRQSLGQGLEFLIYFQGNSAPDKSGLPSDRFSAERTGGSVSTLTIQRTQQEDSAVYLCASSLGQIYGYTFGSGTRLTVV.

This clonotype appeared a few times. The genes are TRBV20-1 and TRBJ1-2, with 7 positions matching TRBD1. The V segment lost 6 bases and the J segment 0 bases; nucleotides outside the gene matches: 10. CDR3 length: 15 residues. Germline CDR1 is DFQATT and CDR2 is SNEGSKA (reference sequence). The CDR3: CSATPYRGANYGYTF. CDR3 in DNA: TGCAGTGCAACTCCCTACAGGGGCGCTAACTATGGCTACACCTTC.

The chain links TRBV7-2 to TRBJ1-6; D call uncertain. Germline V gives CDR1 SGHTA, CDR2 FQGNSA. The CDR3 loop spans 12 amino acids. Trimming removed 2 bases from V and 7 bases from J, with 3 bases in between. The CDR3 DNA follows: TGTGCCAGCAGCTTACTCAATTCACCCCTCCACTTT. Its translation is CASSLLNSPLHF.

The gene calls are TRBV6-2 or TRBV6-3 and TRBJ1-5; 7 nucleotides agree with TRBD1. The CDR3 runs 14 residues. The germline CDR1 and CDR2 sequences are MNHEY and SVGEGT. The junction had 4 bases not matched to a gene; V was cut back by 6 bases and J by 2 bases. The CDR3 bases are TGTGCCAGCAGACGACAGGGAGGCAATCAGCCCCAGCATTTT. Protein product: CASRRQGGNQPQHF.

The rearrangement links TRBV6-5 to TRBJ1-5; no firm D call. The germline V gene encodes CDR1 MNHEY and CDR2 SVGAGI. The V and J ends lost 4 bases and 6 bases respectively, with 19 bases between them. The CDR3 spans 16 residues. The CDR3 DNA is TGTGCCAGCAGTTCCCTTTCCCGTGGGCGATCTCAGCCCCAGCATTTT. It encodes CASSSLSRGRSQPQHF.

The rearrangement links TRBV6-5 to TRBJ2-1; the D gene is possibly TRBD2 (6 bases). The CDR3 is 15 residues long. V lost 0 bases and J 15 bases, leaving 21 bases between the germline ends. Germline assignment: CDR1 MNHEY and CDR2 SVGAGI. CDR3 nucleotide sequence: TGTGCCAGCAGTTACTCAGGTGGGACTGGACCCGGACCGTTCTTC. This sequence encodes CASSYSGGTGPGPFF.

The DNA for the CDR3 is TGTGCCAGCAGTGGTTACAGGGATCAGCCCCAGCATTTT. It yields the protein CASSGYRDQPQHF. This chain links TRBV6-1 with TRBJ1-5; D is possibly TRBD1 (6 bases). Per germline, CDR1 MNHNS and CDR2 SASEGT. V lost 4 bases and J lost 5, with 9 bases in between. The CDR3 consists of 13 residues.

The V gene is TRBV10-3, the J gene TRBJ1-5; D unresolved. Germline CDR1 and CDR2: ENHRY and SYGVKD. The V end was cut by 8 bases, the J end by 0 bases, with 8 bases between. This CDR3 has 13 residues. CDR3 in DNA: TGTGCCATCGGGCCAGATAGCAATCAGCCCCAGCATTTT. This gives the protein CAIGPDSNQPQHF.